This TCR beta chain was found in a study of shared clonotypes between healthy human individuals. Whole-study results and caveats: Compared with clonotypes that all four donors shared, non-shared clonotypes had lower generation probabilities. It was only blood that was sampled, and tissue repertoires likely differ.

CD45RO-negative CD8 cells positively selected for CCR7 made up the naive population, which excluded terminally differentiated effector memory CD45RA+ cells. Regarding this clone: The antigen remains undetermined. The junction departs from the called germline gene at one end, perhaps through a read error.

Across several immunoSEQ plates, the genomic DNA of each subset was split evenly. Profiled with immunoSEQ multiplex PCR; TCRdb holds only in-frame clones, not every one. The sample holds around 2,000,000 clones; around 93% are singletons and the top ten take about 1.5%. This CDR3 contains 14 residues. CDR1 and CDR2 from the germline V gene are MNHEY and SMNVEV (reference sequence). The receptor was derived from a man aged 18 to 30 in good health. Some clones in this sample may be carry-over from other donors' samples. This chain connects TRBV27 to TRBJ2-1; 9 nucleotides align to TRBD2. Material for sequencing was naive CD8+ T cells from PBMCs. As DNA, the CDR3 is TGTGCCAGCAGTTTAAACTATATAGCGGGAGTCGCACTCTTC. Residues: CASSLNYIAGVALF.